This TCR beta chain derives from a study of blood T cell repertoires in COVID-19. At the level of the study: Researchers got acute and convalescent COVID-19 samples from the United States, Italy and Spain. T cells, B-cell-depleted T cells, or PBMCs provided the cDNA or gDNA that served as material.

Authors' data handling: Estimation of nucleated cell counts relied on the amplification of reference gene primers. The table came from immunoSEQ multiplex PCR; TCRdb's copy has only in-frame clones and leaves some out. V, J and clone size derive from that table, while D and trimming were established from the DNA sequence. The sample lists 200,000 to 250,000 clones, 82% occurring once. V dropped 4 bases and J dropped 2; count of bases not matched to a gene: 6. Germline CDR1 SGHNT, CDR2 YYREEE (reference sequence). The CDR3 consists of 15 residues. V and J are TRBV5-4 and TRBJ1-2, with TRBD1 matching over 9 bases. The sample consisted of peripheral blood. This clonotype was obtained from an elderly woman with acute or convalescent COVID-19. The CDR3 sequence: CASSTGTGTNYGYTF. The CDR3 bases are TGTGCCAGCAGCACCGGGACAGGGACAAACTATGGCTACACCTTC.